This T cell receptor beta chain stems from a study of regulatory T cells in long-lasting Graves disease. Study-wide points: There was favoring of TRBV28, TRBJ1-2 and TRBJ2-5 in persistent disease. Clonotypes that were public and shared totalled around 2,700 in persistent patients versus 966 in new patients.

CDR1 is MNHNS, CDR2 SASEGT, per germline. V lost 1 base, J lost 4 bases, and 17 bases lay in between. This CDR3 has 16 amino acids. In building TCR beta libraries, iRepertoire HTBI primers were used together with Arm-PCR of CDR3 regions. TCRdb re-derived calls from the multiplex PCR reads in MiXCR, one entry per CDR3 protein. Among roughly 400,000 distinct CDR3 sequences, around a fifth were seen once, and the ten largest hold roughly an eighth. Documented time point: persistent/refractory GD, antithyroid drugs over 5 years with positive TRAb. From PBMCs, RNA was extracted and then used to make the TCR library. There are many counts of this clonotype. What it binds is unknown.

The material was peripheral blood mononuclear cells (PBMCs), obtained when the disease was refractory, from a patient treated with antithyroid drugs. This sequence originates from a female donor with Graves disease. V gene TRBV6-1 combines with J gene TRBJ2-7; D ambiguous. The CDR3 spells CASSEVGYSRPYEQYF. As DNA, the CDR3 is TGTGCCAGCAGTGAAGTTGGCTATTCGAGACCTTACGAGCAGTACTTC.